The rows below give T cell receptor beta chains drawn from one sample of a study of blood T cell repertoires in COVID-19. The data were produced by immunoSEQ multiplex PCR, yet TCRdb's version contains in-frame clones alone and is incomplete. The table records about 190,000 clones, roughly 89% of them present only once. Sequenced input: peripheral blood. The receptors derive from a man aged 50 to 59 with acute or convalescent COVID-19. The CDR3 runs from the conserved cysteine through the conserved F or W. Fields, in order: clone size, D gene, J gene, V gene, CDR3 DNA, CDR3 protein. A D gene is named only where the DNA matches it firmly. For some rows the clone size is stated as once, few or many, or as a class when expanded; others skip it.

clone size: -
D gene: TRBD1
J gene: TRBJ2-2
V gene: TRBV7-3
CDR3 DNA: TGTGCCAGCAGCCAGGCGGTTGGCAGGGGGCAGGCCGGGGAGCTGTTTTTT
CDR3 protein: CASSQAVGRGQAGELFF

clone size: once
D gene: TRBD2
J gene: TRBJ2-3
V gene: TRBV27
CDR3 DNA: TGTGCCAGCAGTTTCCTAGGCGGGAGGACGACAGATACGCAGTATTTT
CDR3 protein: CASSFLGGRTTDTQYF

clone size: -
D gene: TRBD1
J gene: TRBJ1-2
V gene: TRBV7-2
CDR3 DNA: TGTGCCAGCAGCTTAAAGGGGGCGGCCAACCCCTATGGCTACACCTTC
CDR3 protein: CASSLKGAANPYGYTF

clone size: -
D gene: -
J gene: TRBJ2-7
V gene: TRBV7-6
CDR3 DNA: TGTGCCAGCAGCTTAGGGGGTAGAGGGCCTACCGAGCAGTACTTC
CDR3 protein: CASSLGGRGPTEQYF

clone size: -
D gene: -
J gene: TRBJ2-2
V gene: TRBV13
CDR3 DNA: TGTGCCAGCAGCTTAGGCTCGATAAGGGGAGGCACCGGGGAGCTGTTTTTT
CDR3 protein: CASSLGSIRGGTGELFF

clone size: once
D gene: TRBD2
J gene: TRBJ2-2
V gene: TRBV24-1
CDR3 DNA: TGTGCGACGGGAGGGGGAAACACCGGGGAGCTGTTTTTT
CDR3 protein: CATGGGNTGELFF

clone size: -
D gene: -
J gene: TRBJ1-5
V gene: TRBV10-3
CDR3 DNA: TGTGCCATCAGTGGAGGACTCGGCAATCAGCCCCAGCATTTT
CDR3 protein: CAISGGLGNQPQHF

clone size: -
D gene: TRBD2
J gene: TRBJ2-5
V gene: TRBV7-2
CDR3 DNA: TGTGCCAGCAGCCGGACTAGGCGGTCACAAGAGACCCAGTACTTC
CDR3 protein: CASSRTRRSQETQYF

clone size: once
D gene: -
J gene: TRBJ2-3
V gene: TRBV12-3/TRBV12-4
CDR3 DNA: TGTGCCAGCAGCCTAACAGGGACAGATACGCAGTATTTT
CDR3 protein: CASSLTGTDTQYF

clone size: -
D gene: TRBD1
J gene: TRBJ1-2
V gene: TRBV10-3
CDR3 DNA: TGTGCCATCAACCCAGGACAGGGTAACTATGGCTACACCTTC
CDR3 protein: CAINPGQGNYGYTF

clone size: few
D gene: TRBD2
J gene: TRBJ2-1
V gene: TRBV9
CDR3 DNA: TGTGCCAGCAGCGATAGCGGGGGGGTGAACAATGAGCAGTTCTTC
CDR3 protein: CASSDSGGVNNEQFF

clone size: -
D gene: TRBD2
J gene: TRBJ2-1
V gene: TRBV5-1
CDR3 DNA: TGCGCCAGCAGCTCGACTGGGGTCCTAGCGGGAGTATCCGGTGAGCAGTTCTTC
CDR3 protein: CASSSTGVLAGVSGEQFF

clone size: -
D gene: -
J gene: TRBJ2-4
V gene: TRBV2
CDR3 DNA: TGTGCCAGCAGTGAACGACCCAGGGGTTCCAAAAACATTCAGTACTTC
CDR3 protein: CASSERPRGSKNIQYF

clone size: -
D gene: -
J gene: TRBJ2-7
V gene: TRBV4-2
CDR3 DNA: TGTGCCAGCAGCCAAGATCTGTACTACGAGCAGTACTTC
CDR3 protein: CASSQDLYYEQYF

clone size: -
D gene: TRBD2
J gene: TRBJ2-7
V gene: TRBV27
CDR3 DNA: TGTGCCAGCAGTTCCCCTACTAGCGGACCCTACGAGCAGTACTTC
CDR3 protein: CASSSPTSGPYEQYF

clone size: -
D gene: TRBD1
J gene: TRBJ1-3
V gene: TRBV19
CDR3 DNA: TGTGCCAGTAGTATCGGGACAGGGCCCGGAAACACCATATATTTT
CDR3 protein: CASSIGTGPGNTIYF

clone size: -
D gene: -
J gene: TRBJ1-5
V gene: TRBV29-1
CDR3 DNA: TGCAGCGTTCAAAACAGGGTGGAACAGCCCCAGCATTTT
CDR3 protein: CSVQNRVEQPQHF

clone size: -
D gene: -
J gene: TRBJ1-2
V gene: TRBV28
CDR3 DNA: TGTGCCAGCAGTTTATCAGGGGAGGGCTATGGCTACACCTTC
CDR3 protein: CASSLSGEGYGYTF

clone size: -
D gene: TRBD1
J gene: TRBJ1-1
V gene: TRBV5-4
CDR3 DNA: TGTGCCAGCAGCAGGGGGACAGGGCTTCGGTTCCCTGAAGCTTTCTTT
CDR3 protein: CASSRGTGLRFPEAFF

clone size: -
D gene: -
J gene: TRBJ1-2
V gene: TRBV6-2/TRBV6-3
CDR3 DNA: TGTGCCAGCAGTTATGCACAGAGCCAGCGCTACACCTTC
CDR3 protein: CASSYAQSQRYTF

clone size: -
D gene: TRBD1
J gene: TRBJ2-4
V gene: TRBV9
CDR3 DNA: TGTGCCAGCAGCCAGACAGGGCTAGGCAAAAACATTCAGTACTTC
CDR3 protein: CASSQTGLGKNIQYF

clone size: -
D gene: -
J gene: TRBJ1-1
V gene: TRBV28
CDR3 DNA: TGTGCCAGCAGTTCGGGAGAAGCTTTCTTT
CDR3 protein: CASSSGEAFF

clone size: -
D gene: -
J gene: TRBJ1-5
V gene: TRBV5-8
CDR3 DNA: TGTGCCAGCAGCTTGGACTGGGGAGATAGCAATCAGCCCCAGCATTTT
CDR3 protein: CASSLDWGDSNQPQHF

clone size: -
D gene: TRBD1
J gene: TRBJ1-4
V gene: TRBV2
CDR3 DNA: TGTGCCAGCAGTGACATTGGATGGACAGGGGTAGACGAAAAACTGTTTTTT
CDR3 protein: CASSDIGWTGVDEKLFF

clone size: once
D gene: -
J gene: TRBJ2-3
V gene: TRBV28
CDR3 DNA: TGTGCCAGCAAAAGCGACACAGATACGCAGTATTTT
CDR3 protein: CASKSDTDTQYF

clone size: -
D gene: -
J gene: TRBJ2-3
V gene: TRBV4-3
CDR3 DNA: TGCGCCAGCAGCCAAGAAGTGGCAACGAACACAGATACGCAGTATTTT
CDR3 protein: CASSQEVATNTDTQYF

clone size: -
D gene: TRBD2
J gene: TRBJ2-5
V gene: TRBV9
CDR3 DNA: TGTGCCAGCAGTATAGCGGGGCAAGAGACCCAGTACTTC
CDR3 protein: CASSIAGQETQYF

clone size: once
D gene: -
J gene: TRBJ2-7
V gene: TRBV2
CDR3 DNA: TGTGCCAGCAGCATCGGGACATACTACGAGCAGTACTTC
CDR3 protein: CASSIGTYYEQYF

clone size: -
D gene: -
J gene: TRBJ1-1
V gene: TRBV11-2
CDR3 DNA: TGTGCCAGCAGCTTAAGGACGGGGGAGAACACTGAAGCTTTCTTT
CDR3 protein: CASSLRTGENTEAFF

clone size: -
D gene: TRBD1
J gene: TRBJ2-5
V gene: TRBV15
CDR3 DNA: TGTGCCACCAGCAGAGGGGGACAGGGACAGACCCAGTACTTC
CDR3 protein: CATSRGGQGQTQYF

clone size: -
D gene: -
J gene: TRBJ1-1
V gene: TRBV28
CDR3 DNA: TGTGCCAGCAGTTTCCCACAGGGCGGGGGTGAAGCTTTCTTT
CDR3 protein: CASSFPQGGGEAFF

clone size: -
D gene: -
J gene: TRBJ1-5
V gene: TRBV6-1
CDR3 DNA: TGTGCCAGCAGTGACGGTGATCAGCCCCAGCATTTT
CDR3 protein: CASSDGDQPQHF

clone size: -
D gene: TRBD2
J gene: TRBJ2-7
V gene: TRBV6-6
CDR3 DNA: TGTGCCAGCAGTTACTCGACCCTAGCGGGGGGGTACGAGCAGTACTTC
CDR3 protein: CASSYSTLAGGYEQYF

clone size: -
D gene: TRBD1
J gene: TRBJ2-1
V gene: TRBV9
CDR3 DNA: TGTGCCAGCAGCTTGCGGGGACAGGGTATCTACAATGAGCAGTTCTTC
CDR3 protein: CASSLRGQGIYNEQFF

clone size: once
D gene: -
J gene: TRBJ1-4
V gene: TRBV28
CDR3 DNA: TGTGCCAGCAGTTTTGGGGGGGCAGGAGAAAAACTGTTTTTT
CDR3 protein: CASSFGGAGEKLFF

clone size: once
D gene: TRBD2
J gene: TRBJ2-1
V gene: TRBV5-1
CDR3 DNA: TGCGCCAGCAGCCCGGCTAGCGGGAGTAATGAGCAGTTCTTC
CDR3 protein: CASSPASGSNEQFF

clone size: -
D gene: TRBD2
J gene: TRBJ2-2
V gene: TRBV7-9
CDR3 DNA: TGTGCCAGCAGCCCCCAACCGGGACTAGCGGGAGTAATCGGGGAGCTGTTTTTT
CDR3 protein: CASSPQPGLAGVIGELFF

clone size: -
D gene: TRBD2
J gene: TRBJ2-7
V gene: TRBV27
CDR3 DNA: TGTGCCAGCAGTTCCACGACTAGCGGGATCCACGAGCAGTACTTC
CDR3 protein: CASSSTTSGIHEQYF

clone size: -
D gene: TRBD1
J gene: TRBJ1-3
V gene: TRBV5-1
CDR3 DNA: TGCGCCAGCAGCCAGACAGGGACTGGAAACACCATATATTTT
CDR3 protein: CASSQTGTGNTIYF